The clone carrying this T cell receptor (beta chain) was observed many times. This specimen belongs to a study of regulatory T cells in long-lasting Graves disease. Time point denoted: newly diagnosed GD, antithyroid drugs for less than 3 months. Extracted PBMC RNA gave rise to the TCR library. Germline loops: CDR1 SNHLY, CDR2 FYNNEI. V shed 2 bases and J shed 2 bases, with 6 bases lying between them. The length of the CDR3 is 13 residues. HTBI primers from iRepertoire and Arm-PCR of CDR3 regions yielded the TCR beta libraries. TCRdb used MiXCR to reprocess the multiplex PCR reads, holding one entry per CDR3 protein. In the table there are 400,000 to 550,000 distinct CDR3 sequences, about 16% of which are singletons. The data also belong to a second study, concerning T cells in Graves' hyperthyroidism and ophthalmopathy.

The chain recombines TRBV2 with TRBJ2-5; possibly TRBD2 for D (5 bases). The clonotype comes from a young woman with Graves disease. The material was peripheral blood mononuclear cells (PBMCs), obtained at new diagnosis, from a patient treated with antithyroid drugs. For the CDR3, the DNA is TGTGCCAGCAGTGAACGGGAACAAGAGACCCAGTACTTC. It translates to CASSEREQETQYF.